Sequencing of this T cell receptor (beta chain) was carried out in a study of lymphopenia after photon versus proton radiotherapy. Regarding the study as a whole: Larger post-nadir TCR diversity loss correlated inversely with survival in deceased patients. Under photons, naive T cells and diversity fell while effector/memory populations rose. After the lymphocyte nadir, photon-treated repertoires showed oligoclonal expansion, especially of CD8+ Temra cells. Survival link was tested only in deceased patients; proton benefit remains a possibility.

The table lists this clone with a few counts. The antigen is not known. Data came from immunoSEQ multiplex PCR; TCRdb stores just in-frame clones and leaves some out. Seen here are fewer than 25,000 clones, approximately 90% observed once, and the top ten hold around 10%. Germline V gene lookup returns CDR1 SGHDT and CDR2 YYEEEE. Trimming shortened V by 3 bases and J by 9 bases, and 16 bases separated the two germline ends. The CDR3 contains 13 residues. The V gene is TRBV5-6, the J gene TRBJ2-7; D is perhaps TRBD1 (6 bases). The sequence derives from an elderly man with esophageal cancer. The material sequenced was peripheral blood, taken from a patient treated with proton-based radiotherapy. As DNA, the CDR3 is TGTGCCAGCAGCTCCCAGGGGCCTGCTGGGCAGTACTTC. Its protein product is CASSSQGPAGQYF.